This T cell receptor (beta chain) emerged from a study of blood T cells in healthy people across ages. This clonotype has only a few counts. Primed by a sample-barcoded 5' primer and a J-beta primer mix, a second PCR proceeded for about 6 to 12 cycles. TCRdb ran MiXCR on the 5' RACE reads and lists one entry per CDR3 protein. The repertoire holds about 580,000 distinct CDR3 sequences, with around half as singletons. Trimming shortened V by 2 bases and J by 0 bases, and 8 bases separated the two germline ends. Germline V lookup: CDR1 SQVTM, CDR2 ANQGSEA. This CDR3 is built from 15 residues. The sequence was collected from an elderly man in good health. The sample consisted of blood. The chain joins TRBV29-1 to TRBJ2-6; maybe TRBD1 (5 bases). The CDR3 reads CSVEKDSSGANVLTF. The CDR3 nucleotides are TGCAGCGTTGAAAAAGACAGCTCTGGGGCCAACGTCCTGACTTTC.